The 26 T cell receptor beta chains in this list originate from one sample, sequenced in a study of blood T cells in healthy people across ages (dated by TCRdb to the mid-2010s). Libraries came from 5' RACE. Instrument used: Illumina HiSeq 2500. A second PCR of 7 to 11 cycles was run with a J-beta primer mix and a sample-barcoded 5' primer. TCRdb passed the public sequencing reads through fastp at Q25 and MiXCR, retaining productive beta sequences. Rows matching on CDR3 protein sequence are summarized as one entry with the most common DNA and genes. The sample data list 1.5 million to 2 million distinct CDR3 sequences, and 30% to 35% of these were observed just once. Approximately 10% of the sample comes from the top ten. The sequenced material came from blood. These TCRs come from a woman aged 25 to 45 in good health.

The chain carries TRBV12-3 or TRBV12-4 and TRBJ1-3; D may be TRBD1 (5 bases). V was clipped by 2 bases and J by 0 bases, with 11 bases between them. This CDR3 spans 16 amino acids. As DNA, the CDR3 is TGTGCCAGCAGTTTAAACACAGGTGCCTCTGGAAACACCATATATTTT. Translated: CASSLNTGASGNTIYF.

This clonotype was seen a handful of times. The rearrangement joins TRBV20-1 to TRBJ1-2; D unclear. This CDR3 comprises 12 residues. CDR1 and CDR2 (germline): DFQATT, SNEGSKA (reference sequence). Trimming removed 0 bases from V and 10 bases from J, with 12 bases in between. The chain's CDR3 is CSARDLVGLYTF. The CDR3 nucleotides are TGCAGTGCTAGAGATCTGGTGGGTCTCTACACCTTC.

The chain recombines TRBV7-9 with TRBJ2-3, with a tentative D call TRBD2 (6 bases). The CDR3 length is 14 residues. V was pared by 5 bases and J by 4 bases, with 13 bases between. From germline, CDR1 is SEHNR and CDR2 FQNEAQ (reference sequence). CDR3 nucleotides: TGTGCCAGCAGCCCTAAGACTAGTTCAGATACGCAGTATTTT. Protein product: CASSPKTSSDTQYF.

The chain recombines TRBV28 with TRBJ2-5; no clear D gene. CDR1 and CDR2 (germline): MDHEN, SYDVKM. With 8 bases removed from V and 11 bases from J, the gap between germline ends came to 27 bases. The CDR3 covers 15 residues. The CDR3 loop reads CASRYFASGDHEQYF. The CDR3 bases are TGTGCCAGCCGCTATTTCGCTAGTGGTGATCATGAGCAGTACTTC.

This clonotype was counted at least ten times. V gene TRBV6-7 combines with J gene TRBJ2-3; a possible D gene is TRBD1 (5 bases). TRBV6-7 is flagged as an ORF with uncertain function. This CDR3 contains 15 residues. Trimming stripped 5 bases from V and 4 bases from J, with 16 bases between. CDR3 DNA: TGTGCCAGCAGTCCGCGACTTAAGGGGCCAGATACGCAGTATTTT. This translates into CASSPRLKGPDTQYF.

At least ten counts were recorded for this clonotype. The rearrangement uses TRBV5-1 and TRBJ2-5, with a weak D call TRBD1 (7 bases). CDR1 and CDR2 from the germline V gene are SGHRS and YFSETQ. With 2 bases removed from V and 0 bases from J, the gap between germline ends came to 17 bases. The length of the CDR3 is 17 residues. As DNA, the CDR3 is TGCGCCAGCAGCTTCCTCGGCGGGACAGAGTACCAAGAGACCCAGTACTTC. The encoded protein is CASSFLGGTEYQETQYF.

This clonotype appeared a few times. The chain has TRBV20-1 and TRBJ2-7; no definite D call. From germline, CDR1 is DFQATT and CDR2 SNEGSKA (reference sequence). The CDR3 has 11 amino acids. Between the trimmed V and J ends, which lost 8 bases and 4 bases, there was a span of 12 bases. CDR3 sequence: CSSQMSYEQYF. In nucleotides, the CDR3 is TGCAGTTCTCAAATGTCGTACGAGCAGTACTTC.

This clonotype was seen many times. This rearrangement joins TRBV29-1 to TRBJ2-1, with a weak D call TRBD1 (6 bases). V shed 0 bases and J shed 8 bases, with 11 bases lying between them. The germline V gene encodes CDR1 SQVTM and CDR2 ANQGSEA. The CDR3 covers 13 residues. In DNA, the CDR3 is TGCAGCGTTGAAGACACCACAGGGTATGAGCAGTTCTTC. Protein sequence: CSVEDTTGYEQFF.

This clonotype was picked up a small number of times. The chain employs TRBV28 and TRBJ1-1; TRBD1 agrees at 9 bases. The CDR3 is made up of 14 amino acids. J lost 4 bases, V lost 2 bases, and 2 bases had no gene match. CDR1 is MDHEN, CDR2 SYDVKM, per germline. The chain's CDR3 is CASSLQDRGTEAFF. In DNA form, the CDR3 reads TGTGCCAGCAGTTTACAGGACAGGGGCACTGAAGCTTTCTTT.

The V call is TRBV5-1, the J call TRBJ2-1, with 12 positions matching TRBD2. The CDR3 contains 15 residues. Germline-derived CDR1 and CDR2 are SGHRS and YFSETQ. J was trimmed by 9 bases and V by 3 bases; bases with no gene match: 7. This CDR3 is CASSSATSGGGEQFF. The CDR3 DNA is TGCGCCAGCAGCTCAGCGACTAGCGGGGGTGGTGAGCAGTTCTTC.

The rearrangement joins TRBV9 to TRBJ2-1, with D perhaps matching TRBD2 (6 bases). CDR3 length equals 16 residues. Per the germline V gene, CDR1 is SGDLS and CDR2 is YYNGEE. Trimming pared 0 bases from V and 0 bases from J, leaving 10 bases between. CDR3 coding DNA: TGTGCCAGCAGCGTAGCGGGCGGGGCCTCCTACAATGAGCAGTTCTTC. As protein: CASSVAGGASYNEQFF.

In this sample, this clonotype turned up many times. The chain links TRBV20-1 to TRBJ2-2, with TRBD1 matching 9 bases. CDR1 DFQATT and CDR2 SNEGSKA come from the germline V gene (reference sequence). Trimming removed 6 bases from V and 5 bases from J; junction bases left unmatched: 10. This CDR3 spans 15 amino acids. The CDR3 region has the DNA TGCAGTGCGCCCACAGGGGGCCGTAGAACCGGGGAGCTGTTTTTT. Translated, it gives CSAPTGGRRTGELFF.

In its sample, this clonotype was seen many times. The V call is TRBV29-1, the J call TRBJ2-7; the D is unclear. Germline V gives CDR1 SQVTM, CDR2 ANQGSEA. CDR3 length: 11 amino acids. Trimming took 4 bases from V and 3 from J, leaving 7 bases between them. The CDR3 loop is CSVVHSYEQYF. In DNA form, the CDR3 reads TGCAGCGTTGTTCACAGCTACGAGCAGTACTTC.

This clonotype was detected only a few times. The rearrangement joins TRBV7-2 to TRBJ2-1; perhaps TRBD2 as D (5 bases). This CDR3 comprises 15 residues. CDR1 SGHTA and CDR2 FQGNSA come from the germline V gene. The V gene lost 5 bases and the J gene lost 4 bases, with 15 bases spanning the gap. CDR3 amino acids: CASSLAAEPYNEQFF. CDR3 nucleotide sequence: TGTGCCAGCAGCCTGGCAGCGGAACCGTACAATGAGCAGTTCTTC.

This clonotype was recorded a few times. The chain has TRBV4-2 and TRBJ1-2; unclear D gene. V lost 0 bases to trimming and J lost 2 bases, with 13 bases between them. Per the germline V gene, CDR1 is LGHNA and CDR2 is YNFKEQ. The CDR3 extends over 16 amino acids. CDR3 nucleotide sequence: TGTGCCAGCAGCCAAGAGGGGTATGCGCGGAACTATGGCTACACCTTC. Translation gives CASSQEGYARNYGYTF.

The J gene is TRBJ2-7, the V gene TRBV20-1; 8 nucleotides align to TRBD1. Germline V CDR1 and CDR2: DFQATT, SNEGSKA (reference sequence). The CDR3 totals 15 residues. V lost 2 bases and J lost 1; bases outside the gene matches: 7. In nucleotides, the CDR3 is TGCAGTGCTAGAAGGGAGACAGGGGTTTCCTACGAGCAGTACTTC. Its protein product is CSARRETGVSYEQYF.

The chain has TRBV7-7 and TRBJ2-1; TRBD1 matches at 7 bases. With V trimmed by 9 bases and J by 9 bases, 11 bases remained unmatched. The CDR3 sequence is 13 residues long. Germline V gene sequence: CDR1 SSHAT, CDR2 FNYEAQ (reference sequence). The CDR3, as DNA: TGTGCCAGTAGCCCCGACAGGGTTAGTGAGCAGTTCTTC. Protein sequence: CASSPDRVSEQFF.

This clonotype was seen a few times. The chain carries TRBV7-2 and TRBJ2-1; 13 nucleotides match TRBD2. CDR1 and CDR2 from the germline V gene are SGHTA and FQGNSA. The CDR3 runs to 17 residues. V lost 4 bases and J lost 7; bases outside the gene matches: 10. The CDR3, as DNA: TGTGCCAGCAGCTCAATAACTAGCGGGAGGGCCGCGAATGAGCAGTTCTTC. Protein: CASSSITSGRAANEQFF.

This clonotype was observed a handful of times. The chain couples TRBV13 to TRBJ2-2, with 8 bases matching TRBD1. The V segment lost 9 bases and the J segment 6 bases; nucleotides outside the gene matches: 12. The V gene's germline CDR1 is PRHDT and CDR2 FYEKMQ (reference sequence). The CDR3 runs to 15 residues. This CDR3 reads CASRRGQGVAGELFF. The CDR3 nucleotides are TGTGCCAGTAGGCGAGGACAGGGTGTCGCCGGGGAGCTGTTTTTT.

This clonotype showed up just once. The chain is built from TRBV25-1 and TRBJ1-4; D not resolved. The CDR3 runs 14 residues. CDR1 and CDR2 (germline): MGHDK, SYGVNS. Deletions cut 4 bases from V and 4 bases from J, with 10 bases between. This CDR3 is CASSGYEGNEKLFF. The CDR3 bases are TGTGCCAGCAGTGGATATGAGGGTAATGAAAAACTGTTTTTT.

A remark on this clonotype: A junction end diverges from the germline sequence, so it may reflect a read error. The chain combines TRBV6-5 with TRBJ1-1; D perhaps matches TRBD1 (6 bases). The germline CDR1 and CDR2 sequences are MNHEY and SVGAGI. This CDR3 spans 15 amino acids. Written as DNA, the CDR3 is TGTGCCGGCAGTTACGCATCAGGGGTTAGGACTGAAGCTTTCTTT. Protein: CAGSYASGVRTEAFF.

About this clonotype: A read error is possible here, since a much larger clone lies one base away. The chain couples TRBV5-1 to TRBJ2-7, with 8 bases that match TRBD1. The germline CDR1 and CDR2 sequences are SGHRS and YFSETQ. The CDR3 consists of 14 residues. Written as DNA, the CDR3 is TGCGTCAGCAGCACGGGACAGGACCCCTACGAGCAGTACTTC. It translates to CVSSTGQDPYEQYF.

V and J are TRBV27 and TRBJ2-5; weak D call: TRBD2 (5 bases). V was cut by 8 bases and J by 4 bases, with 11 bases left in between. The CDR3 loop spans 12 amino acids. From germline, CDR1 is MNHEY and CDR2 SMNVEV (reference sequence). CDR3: CASPGLGETQYF. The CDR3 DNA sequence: TGTGCCAGCCCTGGACTGGGAGAGACCCAGTACTTC.

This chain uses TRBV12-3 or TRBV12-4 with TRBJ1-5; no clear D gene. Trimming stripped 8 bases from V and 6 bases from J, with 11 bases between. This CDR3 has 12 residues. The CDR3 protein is CASARAAQPQHF. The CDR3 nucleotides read TGTGCCAGCGCAAGGGCAGCTCAGCCCCAGCATTTT.

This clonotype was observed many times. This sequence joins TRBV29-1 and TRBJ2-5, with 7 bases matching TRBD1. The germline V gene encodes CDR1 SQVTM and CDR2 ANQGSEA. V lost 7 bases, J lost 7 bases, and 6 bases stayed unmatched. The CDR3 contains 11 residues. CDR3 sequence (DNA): TGCAGCGGACAGGGTTGGGGGACCCAGTACTTC. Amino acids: CSGQGWGTQYF. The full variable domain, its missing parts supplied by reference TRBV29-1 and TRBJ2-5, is SAVISQKPSRDICQRGTSLTIQCQVDSQVTMMFWYRQQPGQSLTLIATANQGSEATYESGFVIDKFPISRPNLTFSTLTVSNMSPEDSSIYLCSGQGWGTQYFGPGTRLLVL.

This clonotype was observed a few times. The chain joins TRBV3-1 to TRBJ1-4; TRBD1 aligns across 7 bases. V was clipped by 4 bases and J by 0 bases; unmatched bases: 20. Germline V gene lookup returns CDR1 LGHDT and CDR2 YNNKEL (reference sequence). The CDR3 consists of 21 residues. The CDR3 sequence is CASSPGQLQQHQVATNEKLFF. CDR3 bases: TGTGCCAGCAGCCCGGGACAGCTCCAACAGCACCAAGTTGCAACTAATGAAAAACTGTTTTTT.